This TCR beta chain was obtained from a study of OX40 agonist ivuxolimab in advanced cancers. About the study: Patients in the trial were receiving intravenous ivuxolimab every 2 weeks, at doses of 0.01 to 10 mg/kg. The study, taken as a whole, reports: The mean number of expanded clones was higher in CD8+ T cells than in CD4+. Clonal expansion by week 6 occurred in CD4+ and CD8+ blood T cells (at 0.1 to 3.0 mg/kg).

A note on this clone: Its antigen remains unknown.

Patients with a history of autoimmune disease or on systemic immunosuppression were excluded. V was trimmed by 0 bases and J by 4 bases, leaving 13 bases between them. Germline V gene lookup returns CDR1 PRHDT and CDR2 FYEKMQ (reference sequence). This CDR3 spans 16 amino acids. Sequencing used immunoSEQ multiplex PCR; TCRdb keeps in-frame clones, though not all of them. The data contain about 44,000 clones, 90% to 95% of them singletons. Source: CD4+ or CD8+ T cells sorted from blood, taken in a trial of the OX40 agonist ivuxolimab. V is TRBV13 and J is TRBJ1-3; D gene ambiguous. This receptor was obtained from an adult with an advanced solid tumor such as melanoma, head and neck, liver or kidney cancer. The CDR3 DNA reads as TGTGCCAGCAGCTTAGGGCAGTTCCTGGGGGGAAACACCATATATTTT. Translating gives CASSLGQFLGGNTIYF.